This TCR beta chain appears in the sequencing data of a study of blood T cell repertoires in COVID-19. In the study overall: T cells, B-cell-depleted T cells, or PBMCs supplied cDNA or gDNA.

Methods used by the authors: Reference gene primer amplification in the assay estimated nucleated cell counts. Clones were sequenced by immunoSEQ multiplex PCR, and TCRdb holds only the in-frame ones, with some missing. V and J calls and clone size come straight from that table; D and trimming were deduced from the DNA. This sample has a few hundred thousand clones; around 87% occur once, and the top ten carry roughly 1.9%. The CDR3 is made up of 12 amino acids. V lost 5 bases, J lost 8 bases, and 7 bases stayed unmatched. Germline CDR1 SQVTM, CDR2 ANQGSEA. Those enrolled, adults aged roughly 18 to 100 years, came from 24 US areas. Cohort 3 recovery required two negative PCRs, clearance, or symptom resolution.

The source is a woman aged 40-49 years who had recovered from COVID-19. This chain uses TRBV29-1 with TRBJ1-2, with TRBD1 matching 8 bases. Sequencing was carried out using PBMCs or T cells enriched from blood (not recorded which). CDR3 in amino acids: CSVMTGAGGYTF. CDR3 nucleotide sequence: TGCAGCGTTATGACAGGGGCTGGAGGCTACACCTTC.